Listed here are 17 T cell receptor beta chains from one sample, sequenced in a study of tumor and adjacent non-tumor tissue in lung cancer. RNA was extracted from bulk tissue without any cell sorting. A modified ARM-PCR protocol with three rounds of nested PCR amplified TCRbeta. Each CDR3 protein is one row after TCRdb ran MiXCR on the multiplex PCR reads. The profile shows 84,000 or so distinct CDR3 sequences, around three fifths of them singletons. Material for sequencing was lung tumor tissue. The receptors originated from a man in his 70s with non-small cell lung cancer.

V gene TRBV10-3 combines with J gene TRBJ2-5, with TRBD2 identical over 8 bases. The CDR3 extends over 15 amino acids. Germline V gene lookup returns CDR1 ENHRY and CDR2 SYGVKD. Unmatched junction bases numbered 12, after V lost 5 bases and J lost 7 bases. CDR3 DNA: TGTGCCATCAGTACCCCAACGGGAGGGCCTCGGACCCAGTACTTC. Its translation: CAISTPTGGPRTQYF.

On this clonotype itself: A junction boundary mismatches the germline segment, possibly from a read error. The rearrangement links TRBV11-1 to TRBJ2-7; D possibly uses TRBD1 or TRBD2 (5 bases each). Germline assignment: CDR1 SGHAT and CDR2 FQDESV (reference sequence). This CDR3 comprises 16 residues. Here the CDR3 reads CASCFPGTDSSYEQYF. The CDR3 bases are TGTGCCAGCTGCTTCCCCGGGACCGATAGCTCCTATGAGCAGTACTTC.

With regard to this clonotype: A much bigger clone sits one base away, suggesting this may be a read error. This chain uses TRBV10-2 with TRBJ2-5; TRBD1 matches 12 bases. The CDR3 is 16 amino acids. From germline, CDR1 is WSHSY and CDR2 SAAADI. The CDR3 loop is CSSSAGTGGLGETQYF. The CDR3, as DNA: TGCTCCAGCAGTGCCGGGACAGGGGGCTTAGGAGAGACCCAGTACTTC.

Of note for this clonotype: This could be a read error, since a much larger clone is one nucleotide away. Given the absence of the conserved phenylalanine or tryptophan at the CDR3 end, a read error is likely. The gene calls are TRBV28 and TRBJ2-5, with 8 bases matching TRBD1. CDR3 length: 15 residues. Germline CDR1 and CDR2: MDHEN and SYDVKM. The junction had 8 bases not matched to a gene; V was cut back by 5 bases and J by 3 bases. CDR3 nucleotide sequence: TGTGCCAGCAGTCCCGGACAGGGCCTTAAAGAGACCCAGTACTCC. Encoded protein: CASSPGQGLKETQYS.

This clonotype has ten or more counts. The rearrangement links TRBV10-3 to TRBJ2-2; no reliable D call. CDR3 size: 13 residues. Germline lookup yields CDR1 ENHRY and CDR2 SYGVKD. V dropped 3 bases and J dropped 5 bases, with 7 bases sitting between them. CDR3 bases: TGTGCCATCAGTGACTACTCTACCGGGGAGCTGTTTTTT. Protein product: CAISDYSTGELFF.

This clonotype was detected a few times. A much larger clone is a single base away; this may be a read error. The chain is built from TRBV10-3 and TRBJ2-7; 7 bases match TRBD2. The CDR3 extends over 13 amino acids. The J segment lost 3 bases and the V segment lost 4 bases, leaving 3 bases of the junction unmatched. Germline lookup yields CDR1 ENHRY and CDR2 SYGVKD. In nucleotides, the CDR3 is TGTGCCATCAGTGGTGCGGGGGACTACGAGCAGTACTTC. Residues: CAISGAGDYEQYF.

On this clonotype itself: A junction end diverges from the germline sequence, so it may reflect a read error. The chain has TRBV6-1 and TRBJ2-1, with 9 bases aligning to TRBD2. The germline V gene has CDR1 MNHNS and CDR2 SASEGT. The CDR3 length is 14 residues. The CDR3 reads CASSEGLAGNEQFF. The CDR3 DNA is TGCGCCAGCAGTGAAGGGCTAGCGGGAAATGAGCAGTTCTTC.

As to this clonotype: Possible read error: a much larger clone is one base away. The CDR3: CTSSPTGGGNQPQHF. The DNA of the CDR3 is TGTACCAGCAGTCCGACGGGGGGAGGCAATCAGCCCCAGCATTTT. The genes are TRBV6-6 and TRBJ1-5, with a weak D call TRBD1 (5 bases). CDR1 is MNHNY, CDR2 SVGAGI, per germline (reference sequence). The CDR3 covers 15 residues.

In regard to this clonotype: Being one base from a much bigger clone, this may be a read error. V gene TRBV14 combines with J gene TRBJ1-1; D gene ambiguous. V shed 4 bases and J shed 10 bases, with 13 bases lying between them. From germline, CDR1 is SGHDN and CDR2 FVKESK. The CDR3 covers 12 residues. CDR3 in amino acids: CASSRVTRRAFF. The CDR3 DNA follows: TGTGCCAGCAGCCGAGTAACTCGGAGAGCTTTCTTT.

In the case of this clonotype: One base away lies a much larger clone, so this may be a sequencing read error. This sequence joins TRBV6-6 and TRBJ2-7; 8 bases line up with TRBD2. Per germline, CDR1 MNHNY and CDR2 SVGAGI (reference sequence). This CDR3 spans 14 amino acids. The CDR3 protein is CTSSYREGYYEQYF. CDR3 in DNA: TGTACCAGCAGTTATCGGGAGGGATACTACGAGCAGTACTTC.

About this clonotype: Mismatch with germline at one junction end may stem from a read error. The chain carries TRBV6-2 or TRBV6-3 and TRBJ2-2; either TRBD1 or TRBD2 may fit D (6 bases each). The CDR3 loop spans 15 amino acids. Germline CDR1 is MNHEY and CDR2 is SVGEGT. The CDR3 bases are TGTGCCAGCAGCCCGACACCCTACAGGGCCCGGGAGCTATTTTTT. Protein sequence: CASSPTPYRARELFF.

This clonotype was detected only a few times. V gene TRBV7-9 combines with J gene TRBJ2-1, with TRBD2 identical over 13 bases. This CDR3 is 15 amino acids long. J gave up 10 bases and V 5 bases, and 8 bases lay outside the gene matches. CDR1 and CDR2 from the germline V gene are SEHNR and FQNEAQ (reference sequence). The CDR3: CASSGPGLAGSEQFF. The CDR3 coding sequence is TGTGCCAGCAGCGGGCCGGGACTAGCGGGGAGCGAGCAGTTCTTC.

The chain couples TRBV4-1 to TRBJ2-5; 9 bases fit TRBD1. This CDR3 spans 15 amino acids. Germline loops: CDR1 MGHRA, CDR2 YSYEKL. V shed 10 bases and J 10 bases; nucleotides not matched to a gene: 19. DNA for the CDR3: TGCGCCAACAGGCAAGTCCGGGACAGGGCGTTGATCCAGTACTTC. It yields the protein CANRQVRDRALIQYF.

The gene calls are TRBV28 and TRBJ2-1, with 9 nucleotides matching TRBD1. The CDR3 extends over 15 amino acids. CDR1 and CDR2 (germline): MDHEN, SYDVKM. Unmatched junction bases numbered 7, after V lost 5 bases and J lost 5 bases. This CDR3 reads CASSPQDRGHNEQFF. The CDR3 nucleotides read TGTGCCAGCAGTCCCCAGGACAGGGGTCACAATGAGCAGTTCTTC.

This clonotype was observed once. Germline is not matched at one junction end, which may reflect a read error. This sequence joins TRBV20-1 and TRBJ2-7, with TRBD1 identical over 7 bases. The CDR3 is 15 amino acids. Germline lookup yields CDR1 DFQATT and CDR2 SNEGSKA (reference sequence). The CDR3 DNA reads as TGCAGTGCTAGTGATGCAGGGGGAATCTCCCACGAGCAATACTTC. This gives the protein CSASDAGGISHEQYF.

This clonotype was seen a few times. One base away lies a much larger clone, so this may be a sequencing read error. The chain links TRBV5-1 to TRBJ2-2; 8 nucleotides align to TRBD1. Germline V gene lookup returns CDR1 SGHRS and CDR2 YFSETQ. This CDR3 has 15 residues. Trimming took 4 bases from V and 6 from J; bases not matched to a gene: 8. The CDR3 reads CASSQDRAKAGELFF. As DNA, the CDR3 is TGCGCCAGCAGCCAGGACAGGGCTAAGGCCGGGGAGCTGTTTTTT. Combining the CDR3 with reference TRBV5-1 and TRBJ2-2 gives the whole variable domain KAGVTQTPRYLIKTRGQQVTLSCSPISGHRSVSWYQQTPGQGLQFLFEYFSETQRNKGNFPGRFSGRQFSNSRSEMNVSTLELGDSALYLCASSQDRAKAGELFFGEGSRLTVL.

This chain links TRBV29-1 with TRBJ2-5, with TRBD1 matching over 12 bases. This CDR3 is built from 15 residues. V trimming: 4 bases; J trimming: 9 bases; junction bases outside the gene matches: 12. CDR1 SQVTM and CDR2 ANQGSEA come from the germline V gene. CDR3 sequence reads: CSVGGDRGRGEAQYF. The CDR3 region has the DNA TGCAGCGTTGGAGGGGACAGGGGGCGCGGGGAGGCCCAGTACTTC.